The present entry profiles one TCR beta chain with its context. Its antigen is as yet unknown. This sample was included in a study of blood T cells in healthy people across ages. Looking at the study overall: Every two T cells gave about one barcoded beta molecule via template switching. Study results and caveats: TCR beta diversity per million T cells fell roughly linearly with age. The donors' CMV status was not determined, possibly confounding changes in expanded clonotypes.

The V and J ends lost 5 bases and 1 base respectively, with 16 bases between them. The CDR3 extends over 16 amino acids. Germline CDR1 reads ENHRY; CDR2 reads SYGVKD. With a J-beta primer mix and a sample-barcoded 5' primer, a second PCR ran about 7 to 12 cycles. TCRdb re-called the 5' RACE reads through MiXCR, storing one row per CDR3 protein. The sample has around 650,000 distinct CDR3 sequences, around 41% seen once. The chain is built from TRBV10-3 and TRBJ2-3; D is tentatively TRBD1 or TRBD2 (6 bases each). This clonotype was obtained from a man older than 75 in good health. Sequenced: blood. The CDR3 loop is CAISREGGRGTDTQYF. CDR3 sequence (DNA): TGTGCCATCAGTCGCGAGGGGGGCAGAGGCACAGATACGCAGTATTTT.